The sequence of this T cell receptor beta chain was determined in a study of T cells in localized non-small cell lung cancer. Trimming took 6 bases from V and 2 from J, leaving 10 bases between them. Germline lookup yields CDR1 MNHEY and CDR2 SVGAGI. This CDR3 has 13 amino acids. The assay was immunoSEQ multiplex PCR, and TCRdb's table has in-frame clones only and misses some. The sample has about 82,000 clones; around 80% are singletons. This TCR derives from a man aged 40 to 70 with stage II squamous cell lung carcinoma. The J gene is TRBJ2-5, the V gene TRBV6-5; tentatively, D is TRBD1 or TRBD2 (5 bases each). The source was PBMCs, collected before any cancer treatment. The CDR3 bases are TGTGCCAGCAGGGGGACGGTTCAAGAGACCCAGTACTTC. The encoded protein is CASRGTVQETQYF.